This T cell receptor beta chain was found in a study of blood T cells in healthy people across ages. Notes on the study in general: Higher diversity and more naive CD4+ cells were features of long-lived donors, compared to aged donors. A roughly linear age-dependent decrease characterized TCR beta diversity per million T cells.

Worth noting for this clonotype: Its matching antigen is unknown.

For the second PCR, which ran for roughly 7 to 11 cycles, a sample-barcoded 5' primer and a J-beta primer mix were used. Each cDNA was tagged by a template-switch adaptor containing 12 random nucleotides. TCRdb reanalysed the 5' RACE reads using MiXCR and keeps one entry per CDR3 protein. The sample records 1,100,000 or so distinct CDR3 sequences, over 35% being singletons. Drawn from each donor were around 10 milliliters of peripheral blood. This CDR3 comprises 15 residues. V lost 3 bases and J lost 3; bases outside the gene matches: 5. Germline CDR1 and CDR2: MNHEY and SMNVEV (reference sequence). This TCR was sampled from a woman aged 55-69 years in good health. Sequencing was performed on blood. This chain uses TRBV27 with TRBJ2-7; TRBD2 matches at 10 bases. CDR3 loop: CASSFSTSGNYEQYF. For the CDR3, the DNA is TGTGCCAGCAGTTTTTCAACTAGCGGGAACTACGAGCAGTACTTC.